This is a list of T cell receptor beta chains from one sample in a study of T cell changes during pregnancy in multiple sclerosis. Produced via immunoSEQ multiplex PCR; TCRdb's table is partial and in-frame only. The top ten clones hold 3% to 3.5% of a sample with 67,000 or so clones, approximately 92% of them seen once. The sequenced sample was CD8+ T cells from peripheral blood mononuclear cells, obtained in the third trimester of pregnancy. The source of these receptors is a female donor in good health, enrolled as a control in a pregnancy study. Each CDR3 is given with its conserved first and last residue. Fields, in order: V gene, J gene, clone size, D gene, CDR3 protein, CDR3 DNA. D genes are given only for firm matches. Not every row has a clone size; where given, it reads once, few, many or a size class.

>TRBV7-9|TRBJ2-5|-|-
CASSSGSGETQYF
TGTGCCAGCAGCTCAGGGTCAGGAGAGACCCAGTACTTC
>TRBV4-3|TRBJ2-7|-|-
CASSQDRRGRYEQYF
TGCGCCAGCAGCCAAGATCGGAGGGGAAGGTACGAGCAGTACTTC
>TRBV19|TRBJ2-3|-|-
CASSIGTGLAGATDTQYF
TGTGCCAGTAGTATTGGGACAGGGCTAGCGGGGGCCACAGATACGCAGTATTTT
>TRBV4-3|TRBJ1-1|-|-
CASRETRRTEAFF
TGCGCCAGCAGGGAGACTAGAAGGACTGAAGCTTTCTTT
>TRBV6-1|TRBJ2-7|-|TRBD2
CASSESGTGGYEQYF
TGTGCCAGCAGTGAATCGGGGACGGGGGGCTACGAGCAGTACTTC
>TRBV7-9|TRBJ2-3|-|TRBD2
CASSLRAGVPLDTQYF
TGTGCCAGCAGCTTAAGAGCGGGGGTTCCTCTTGATACGCAGTATTTT
>TRBV11-2|TRBJ1-3|-|-
CASSPTLQFSGNTIYF
TGTGCCAGCAGCCCGACACTGCAATTCTCTGGAAACACCATATATTTT
>TRBV5-6|TRBJ1-5|-|-
CASSLVDSGTPYSNQPQHF
TGTGCCAGCAGCTTGGTAGATTCAGGGACACCTTATAGCAATCAGCCCCAGCATTTT
>TRBV5-1|TRBJ2-1|-|TRBD2
CASSLLAGGGDEQFF
TGCGCCAGCAGCCTTCTAGCGGGGGGCGGGGATGAGCAGTTCTTC
>TRBV19|TRBJ2-3|once|TRBD2
CAGAGKTQYF
TGTGCCGGAGCGGGGAAAACGCAGTATTTT
>TRBV4-3|TRBJ1-2|-|-
CASSQESQGRYGYTF
TGCGCCAGCAGCCAAGAGTCGCAGGGGCGCTATGGCTACACCTTC
>TRBV9|TRBJ1-2|-|-
CASSVDRADGYTF
TGTGCCAGCAGCGTAGACAGGGCCGATGGCTACACCTTC
>TRBV7-2|TRBJ2-7|-|-
CASSSISSEQYF
TGTGCCAGCAGCTCGATAAGTAGCGAGCAGTACTTC
>TRBV6-5|TRBJ1-3|-|-
CASRGGTRNTIYF
TGTGCCAGCCGGGGGGGGACCAGAAACACCATATATTTT
>TRBV30|TRBJ2-7|-|-
CAWTLVNEQYF
TGTGCCTGGACTTTAGTCAACGAGCAGTACTTC
>TRBV7-9|TRBJ1-3|-|TRBD1
CASSAGQGAITGNTIYF
TGTGCCAGCAGCGCGGGACAGGGGGCAATCACAGGAAACACCATATATTTT
>TRBV5-6|TRBJ1-1|-|TRBD1
CASSSDGQGGTEAFF
TGTGCCAGCAGCTCGGACGGACAGGGCGGTACTGAAGCTTTCTTT
>TRBV6-6|TRBJ1-4|-|TRBD1
CASSVGQGAGEKLFF
TGTGCCAGCAGCGTCGGACAGGGGGCCGGTGAAAAACTGTTTTTT
>TRBV15|TRBJ2-2|once|-
CATSRGRGAGTGELFF
TGTGCCACCAGCAGAGGGAGGGGCGCGGGAACCGGGGAGCTGTTTTTT